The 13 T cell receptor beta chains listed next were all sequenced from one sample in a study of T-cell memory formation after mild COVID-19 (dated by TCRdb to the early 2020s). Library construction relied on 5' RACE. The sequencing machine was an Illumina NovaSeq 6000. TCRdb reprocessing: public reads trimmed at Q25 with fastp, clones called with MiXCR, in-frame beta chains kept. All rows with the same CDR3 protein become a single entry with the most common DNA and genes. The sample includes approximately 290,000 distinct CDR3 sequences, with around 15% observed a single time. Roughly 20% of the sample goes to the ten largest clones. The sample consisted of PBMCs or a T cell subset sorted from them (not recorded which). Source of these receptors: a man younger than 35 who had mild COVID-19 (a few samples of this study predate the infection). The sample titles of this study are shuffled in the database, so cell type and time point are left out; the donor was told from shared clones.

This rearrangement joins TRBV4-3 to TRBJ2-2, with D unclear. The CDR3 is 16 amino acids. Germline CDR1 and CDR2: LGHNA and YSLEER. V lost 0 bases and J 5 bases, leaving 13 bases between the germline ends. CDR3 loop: CASSQDPDIRTGELFF. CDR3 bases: TGCGCCAGCAGCCAAGATCCCGATATTCGGACCGGGGAGCTGTTTTTT.

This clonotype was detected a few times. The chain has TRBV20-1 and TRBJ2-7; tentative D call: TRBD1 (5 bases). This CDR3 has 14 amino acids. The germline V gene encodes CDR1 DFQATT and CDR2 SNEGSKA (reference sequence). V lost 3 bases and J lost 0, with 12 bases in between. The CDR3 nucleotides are TGCAGTGCTAGCTTAGACGGACACTCCTACGAGCAGTACTTC. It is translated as CSASLDGHSYEQYF.

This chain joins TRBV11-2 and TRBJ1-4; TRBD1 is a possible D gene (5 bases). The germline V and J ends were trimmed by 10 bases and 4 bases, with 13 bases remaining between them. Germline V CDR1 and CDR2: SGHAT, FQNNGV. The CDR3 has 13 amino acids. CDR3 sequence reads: CATRTLINEKLFF. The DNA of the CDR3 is TGTGCCACCCGGACACTCATTAATGAAAAACTGTTTTTT. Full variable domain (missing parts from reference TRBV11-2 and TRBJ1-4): EAGVAQSPRYKIIEKRQSVAFWCNPISGHATLYWYQQILGQGPKLLIQFQNNGVVDDSQLPKDRFSAERLKGVDSTLKIQPAKLEDSAVYLCATRTLINEKLFFGSGTQLSVL.

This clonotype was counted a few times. The CDR3 is CASRSRRGDEQFF. CDR3 coding DNA: TGTGCCAGCAGAAGCCGCAGGGGCGATGAGCAGTTCTTC. The J gene is TRBJ2-1, the V gene TRBV7-3, with D possibly being TRBD1 (6 bases). V lost 6 bases, J lost 8 bases, and 14 bases lay in between. The germline V gene has CDR1 SGHTA and CDR2 FQGTGA. The CDR3 runs 13 residues.

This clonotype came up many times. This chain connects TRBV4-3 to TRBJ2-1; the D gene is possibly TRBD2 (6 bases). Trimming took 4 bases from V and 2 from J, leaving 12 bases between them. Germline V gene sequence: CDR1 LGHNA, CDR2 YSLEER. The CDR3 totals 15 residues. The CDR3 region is CASSPGTATYNEQFF. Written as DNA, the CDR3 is TGCGCCAGCAGCCCAGGGACTGCCACCTACAATGAGCAGTTCTTC.

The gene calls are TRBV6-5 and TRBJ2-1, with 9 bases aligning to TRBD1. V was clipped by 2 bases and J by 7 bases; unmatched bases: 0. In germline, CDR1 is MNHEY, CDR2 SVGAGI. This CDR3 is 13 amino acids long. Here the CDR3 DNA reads TGTGCCAGCAGTTACGACAGGGGGAATGAGCAGTTCTTC. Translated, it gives CASSYDRGNEQFF.

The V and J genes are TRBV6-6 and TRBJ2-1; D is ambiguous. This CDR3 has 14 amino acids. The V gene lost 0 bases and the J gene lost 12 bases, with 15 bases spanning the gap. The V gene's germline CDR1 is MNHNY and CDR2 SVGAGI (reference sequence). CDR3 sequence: CASSYSISSQGQFF. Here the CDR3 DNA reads TGTGCCAGCAGTTACTCGATAAGCAGCCAAGGGCAGTTCTTC.

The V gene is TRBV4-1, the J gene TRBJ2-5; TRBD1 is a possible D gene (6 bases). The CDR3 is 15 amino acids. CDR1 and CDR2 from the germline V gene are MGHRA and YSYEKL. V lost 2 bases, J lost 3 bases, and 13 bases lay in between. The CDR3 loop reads CASSQMTGGEETQYF. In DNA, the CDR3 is TGCGCCAGCAGCCAAATGACAGGCGGAGAAGAGACCCAGTACTTC.

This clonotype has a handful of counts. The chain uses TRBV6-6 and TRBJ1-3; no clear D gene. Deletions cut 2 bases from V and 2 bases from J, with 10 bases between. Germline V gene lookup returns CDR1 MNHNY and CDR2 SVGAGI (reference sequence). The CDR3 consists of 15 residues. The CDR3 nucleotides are TGTGCCAGCAGTTACGGGCAGGACGCTGGAAACACCATATATTTT. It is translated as CASSYGQDAGNTIYF.

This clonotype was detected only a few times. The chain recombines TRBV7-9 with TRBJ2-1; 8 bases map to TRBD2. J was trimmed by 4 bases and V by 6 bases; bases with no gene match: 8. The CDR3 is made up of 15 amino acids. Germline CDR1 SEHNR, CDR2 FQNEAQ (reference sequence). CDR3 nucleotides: TGTGCCAGCAGTTATCCCGGGACTAGTTACAATGAGCAGTTCTTC. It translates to CASSYPGTSYNEQFF.

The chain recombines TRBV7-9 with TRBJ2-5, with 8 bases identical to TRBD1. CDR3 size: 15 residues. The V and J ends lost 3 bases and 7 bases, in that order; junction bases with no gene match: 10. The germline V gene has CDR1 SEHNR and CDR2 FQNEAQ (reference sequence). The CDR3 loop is CASSFGGRGHGTQYF. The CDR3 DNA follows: TGTGCCAGCAGCTTTGGCGGCAGGGGGCATGGGACCCAGTACTTC. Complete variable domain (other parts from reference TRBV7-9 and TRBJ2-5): DTGVSQNPRHKITKRGQNVTFRCDPISEHNRLYWYRQTLGQGPEFLTYFQNEAQLEKSRLLSDRFSAERPKGSFSTLEIQRTEQGDSAMYLCASSFGGRGHGTQYFGPGTRLLVL.

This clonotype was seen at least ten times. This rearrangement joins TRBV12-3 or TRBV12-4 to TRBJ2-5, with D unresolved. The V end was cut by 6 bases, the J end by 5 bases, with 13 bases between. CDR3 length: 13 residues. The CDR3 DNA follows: TGTGCCAGCAGCCTTGCCTCCGACGAGACCCAGTACTTC. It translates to CASSLASDETQYF.

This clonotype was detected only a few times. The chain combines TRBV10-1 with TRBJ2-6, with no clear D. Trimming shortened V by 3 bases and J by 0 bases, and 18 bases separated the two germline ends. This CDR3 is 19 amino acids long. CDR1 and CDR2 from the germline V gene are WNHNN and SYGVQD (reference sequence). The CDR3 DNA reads TGCGCCAGCAGTGAATCCATAGGACCTACGATCTCTGGGGCCAACGTCCTGACTTTC. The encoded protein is CASSESIGPTISGANVLTF.